This is a list of T cell receptor beta chains from one sample in a study of CD8 T cells in ankylosing spondylitis. TCRdb used MiXCR to reprocess the 5' RACE reads, holding one entry per CDR3 protein. The sample consists of 350,000 or so distinct CDR3 sequences, approximately 10% of them appearing once. Sample: blood, either unsorted or a sorted T cell fraction (not recorded which). The receptors were sampled from a female donor with ankylosing spondylitis or in good health (not recorded which). Both conserved end residues are part of each CDR3. Fields, in order: V gene, J gene, CDR3 protein.

>TRBV20-1|TRBJ1-5
CSAYTDSNQPQHF
>TRBV5-1|TRBJ1-2
CASSLSGSNYGYTF
>TRBV9|TRBJ2-5
CASSVKAWGQETQYF
>TRBV7-2|TRBJ2-2
CASSLFGRDTGELFF
>TRBV12-3/TRBV12-4|TRBJ1-1
CASSHVVRGRLAFF
>TRBV3-1|TRBJ1-4
CASSQIGQGEKLFF
>TRBV20-1|TRBJ2-1
CSASPSGRIGNEQFF
>TRBV5-1|TRBJ2-2
CASSSRTGRNTGELFF
>TRBV20-1|TRBJ2-1
CSARSGAAYNEQFF
>TRBV5-1|TRBJ2-1
CASSLAGQGFYNEQFF
>TRBV30|TRBJ2-3
CAADRATDTQYF
>TRBV10-3|TRBJ1-2
CAISEDLLGLGYTF
>TRBV12-3/TRBV12-4|TRBJ1-6
CASSLGSALKTINSPLHF
>TRBV10-3|TRBJ2-5
CAIRGQGARQETQYF
>TRBV6-1|TRBJ1-1
CASRPSGQGGTEAFF
>TRBV18|TRBJ2-7
CASSPLVQADEQYF
>TRBV20-1|TRBJ1-3
CSAREVSGNTIYF
>TRBV7-6|TRBJ1-1
CASSPRGQTEAFF
>TRBV27|TRBJ1-6
CASSLSRTGLNSPLHF
>TRBV7-9|TRBJ2-3
CASSLAGLVPRDTQYF
>TRBV20-1|TRBJ2-5
CSARDRTTPRETQYF
>TRBV6-2/TRBV6-3|TRBJ2-1
CASSYVGGNEQFF
>TRBV11-2|TRBJ1-2
CASSLQGSGDGYTF
>TRBV7-8|TRBJ2-4
CASSTRARLDIQYF
>TRBV20-1|TRBJ1-1
CYATEGTEAFF
>TRBV20-1|TRBJ2-7
CSARILAGRYEQYF
>TRBV11-2|TRBJ2-2
CASSSGLAIGELFF
>TRBV12-3/TRBV12-4|TRBJ2-4
CASSFALDIISGPKNIQYF
>TRBV28|TRBJ2-7
CASRQGGTGSVEQYF
>TRBV18|TRBJ1-5
CASSPPGEGNQPQHF
>TRBV6-2/TRBV6-3|TRBJ2-4
CASRAKNIQYF
>TRBV7-9|TRBJ2-2
CASSLLGPGNTGELFF
>TRBV10-3|TRBJ2-5
CAISGGAEAETQYF
>TRBV5-6|TRBJ2-1
CASSPARDSDEQFF
>TRBV12-3/TRBV12-4|TRBJ2-5
CASSSRQGGSETQYF
>TRBV5-1|TRBJ2-1
CASSLEGLAGTIMVDEQFF